One sample yielded the 23 T cell receptor beta chains listed below, sequenced in a study of T cells after yellow fever vaccination. Each CDR3 protein is one row after TCRdb ran MiXCR on the 5' RACE reads. The table includes 500,000 to 650,000 distinct CDR3 sequences, approximately 16% detected once. The material sequenced was PBMCs, taken about 5 days after the first yellow fever vaccination. Receptors were obtained from a man aged 18 to 29 who received the YFV17D yellow fever vaccine.

The table lists this clonotype with a few counts. This chain joins TRBV6-6 and TRBJ2-1; 8 bases map to TRBD2. This CDR3 has 13 residues. CDR1 and CDR2 (germline): MNHNY, SVGAGI (reference sequence). After removal of 6 bases from V and 6 bases from J, the junction contained 4 bases not matched to a gene. The CDR3 sequence is CASRERGFNEQFF. The CDR3 nucleotides are TGTGCCAGCAGGGAGCGGGGGTTCAATGAGCAGTTCTTC.

The sample holds a few counts of this clonotype. The rearrangement joins TRBV6-5 to TRBJ2-3, with 7 bases that match TRBD1. Germline V gene sequence: CDR1 MNHEY, CDR2 SVGAGI. Germline trimming cut 6 bases from V and 0 bases from J; bases unmatched to any gene: 3. This CDR3 contains 14 residues. CDR3 nucleotide sequence: TGTGCCAGCAGGATGACAGGGAGCACAGATACGCAGTATTTT. Translated, it gives CASRMTGSTDTQYF.

This chain connects TRBV5-1 to TRBJ2-2; 10 nucleotides match TRBD2. Germline V gives CDR1 SGHRS, CDR2 YFSETQ. This CDR3 has 15 amino acids. J gave up 7 bases and V 5 bases, and 8 bases lay outside the gene matches. This CDR3 is CASRKSGGADGELFF. The CDR3 DNA reads as TGCGCCAGCAGAAAAAGCGGGGGGGCCGACGGGGAGCTGTTTTTT.

This clonotype came up a few times. The chain couples TRBV10-3 to TRBJ2-5; D is tentatively TRBD1 or TRBD2 (6 bases each). The V end lost 1 base, the J end lost 5 bases, and 14 bases lay between the germline ends. The CDR3 is made up of 15 amino acids. Germline V gene data show CDR1 as ENHRY and CDR2 as SYGVKD. The CDR3 loop reads CAISEWGALVETQYF. The CDR3 DNA reads as TGTGCCATCAGTGAGTGGGGGGCGCTAGTGGAGACCCAGTACTTC.

The chain employs TRBV20-1 and TRBJ2-1, with 8 positions matching TRBD2. Germline lookup yields CDR1 DFQATT and CDR2 SNEGSKA (reference sequence). Unmatched junction bases numbered 10, after V lost 3 bases and J lost 9 bases. This CDR3 comprises 14 residues. The CDR3 DNA follows: TGCAGTGCTAGGGGACTAGGTGTTAGCTTTGAGCAGTTCTTC. Its protein is CSARGLGVSFEQFF.

The gene calls are TRBV7-2 and TRBJ2-2; D is ambiguous. V was shortened by 4 bases and J by 7 bases, with 7 bases between the two germline ends. CDR1 and CDR2 from the germline V gene are SGHTA and FQGNSA. The CDR3 contains 12 residues. CDR3 sequence: CASSSLVGELFF. The CDR3 coding sequence is TGTGCCAGCAGCTCTTTAGTCGGGGAGCTGTTTTTT.

This sequence joins TRBV6-2 or TRBV6-3 and TRBJ2-3; D remains unclear. Germline CDR1 reads MNHEY; CDR2 reads SVGEGT. V was clipped by 6 bases and J by 1 base, with 17 bases between them. There are 16 residues in the CDR3. For the CDR3, the DNA is TGTGCCAGCAGCAAGGTCCCCTCTATGCGCACAGATACGCAGTATTTT. It yields the protein CASSKVPSMRTDTQYF.

This clonotype was observed a few times. The rearrangement uses TRBV30 and TRBJ2-7; possible D gene TRBD1, 6 bases. Trimming took 2 bases from V and 0 from J, leaving 14 bases between them. CDR1 is GTSNPN and CDR2 is SVGIG in the germline V gene (reference sequence). CDR3 size: 15 residues. CDR3 protein: CAWSLPRDNSYEQYF. The CDR3 DNA reads as TGTGCCTGGAGTCTGCCCCGGGACAACTCCTACGAGCAGTACTTC.

The rearrangement joins TRBV9 to TRBJ2-3; tentatively, D is TRBD1 (6 bases). This CDR3 comprises 16 residues. CDR1 and CDR2 from the germline V gene are SGDLS and YYNGEE. Trimming cost V 0 bases and J 0 bases, with 11 bases left between them. In DNA, the CDR3 is TGTGCCAGCAGCGTAGTGGACAGTGCTAGCACAGATACGCAGTATTTT. Protein: CASSVVDSASTDTQYF.

This clonotype was seen only a few times. The V and J genes are TRBV9 and TRBJ2-1; 11 positions match TRBD2. The CDR3 totals 18 residues. The J segment lost 7 bases and the V segment lost 0 bases, leaving 12 bases of the junction unmatched. Germline CDR1 is SGDLS and CDR2 is YYNGEE. For the CDR3, the DNA is TGTGCCAGCAGCGTAGATGGGCTAGCGGGGGGAAAAAGGAATGAGCAGTTCTTC. Translating gives CASSVDGLAGGKRNEQFF.

This sequence joins TRBV20-1 and TRBJ1-5; D is possibly TRBD1 (5 bases). Trimming stripped 0 bases from V and 4 bases from J, with 16 bases between. The CDR3 is 16 residues long. CDR1 and CDR2 from the germline V gene are DFQATT and SNEGSKA (reference sequence). CDR3: CSARDVQGLTNQPQHF. The CDR3 DNA sequence: TGCAGTGCTAGAGATGTGCAGGGTTTGACGAATCAGCCCCAGCATTTT.

The chain combines TRBV2 with TRBJ2-2; 8 bases align to TRBD1. Trimming took 3 bases from V and 1 from J; bases not matched to a gene: 16. The CDR3 extends over 20 amino acids. Germline CDR1 and CDR2: SNHLY and FYNNEI. The CDR3 DNA sequence: TGTGCCAGCAGTGATCCGAGGGGCAGGGGGCCGTTTGGGAACACCGGGGAGCTGTTTTTT. This translates into CASSDPRGRGPFGNTGELFF.

This clonotype was seen a handful of times. This chain joins TRBV7-8 and TRBJ2-5, with TRBD2 matching 11 bases. This CDR3 contains 15 residues. V dropped 5 bases and J dropped 3; count of bases not matched to a gene: 5. The V gene's germline CDR1 is SGHVS and CDR2 FQNEAQ. The DNA of the CDR3 is TGTGCCAGCAGCCCTGGTAGCGGGGGGGAAGAGACCCAGTACTTC. The encoded protein is CASSPGSGGEETQYF.

This chain connects TRBV7-9 to TRBJ2-2, with a possible D match to TRBD2 (7 bases). Per germline, CDR1 SEHNR and CDR2 FQNEAQ (reference sequence). The CDR3 is 17 residues long. V lost 7 bases to trimming and J lost 0 bases, with 18 bases between them. CDR3 residues: CASTAKGGGSNTGELFF. In nucleotides, the CDR3 is TGTGCCAGCACCGCGAAGGGAGGGGGTTCGAACACCGGGGAGCTGTTTTTT.

This chain connects TRBV19 to TRBJ2-1; 7 nucleotides align to TRBD1. From germline, CDR1 is LNHDA and CDR2 SQIVND (reference sequence). V lost 5 bases to trimming and J lost 5 bases; unmatched junction nucleotides: 12. This CDR3 is built from 16 residues. The CDR3 sequence is CASSAVNRDSHNEQFF. For the CDR3, the DNA is TGTGCCAGTAGTGCGGTAAACCGGGACAGCCACAATGAGCAGTTCTTC.

The rearrangement joins TRBV7-2 to TRBJ2-3; tentatively, D is TRBD1 (6 bases). Germline lookup yields CDR1 SGHTA and CDR2 FQGNSA. V was shortened by 4 bases and J by 4 bases, with 12 bases between the two germline ends. The CDR3 sequence is 14 residues long. The DNA for the CDR3 is TGTGCCAGCAGCTCCCAGGGGCAGCCAGATACGCAGTATTTT. This encodes CASSSQGQPDTQYF.

This clonotype occurred a few times. The chain employs TRBV7-9 and TRBJ2-4; 9 bases are a match to TRBD2. The J segment lost 9 bases and the V segment lost 5 bases, leaving 8 bases of the junction unmatched. This CDR3 has 14 residues. Per germline, CDR1 SEHNR and CDR2 FQNEAQ (reference sequence). CDR3: CASSPGTSLAIQYF. DNA for the CDR3: TGTGCCAGCAGCCCCGGGACTAGCTTGGCCATTCAGTACTTC.

This clonotype was seen a handful of times. The chain employs TRBV7-7 and TRBJ2-1; D is undetermined. The V end was cut by 5 bases, the J end by 0 bases, with 11 bases between. This CDR3 region has 15 residues. CDR1 and CDR2 from the germline V gene are SSHAT and FNYEAQ (reference sequence). The CDR3 is CASSPAVASYNEQFF. Here the CDR3 DNA reads TGTGCCAGCAGCCCCGCCGTGGCCTCCTACAATGAGCAGTTCTTC. The full variable domain, in which reference TRBV7-7 and TRBJ2-1 provide the parts outside the CDR3, is GAGVSQSPRYKVTKRGQDVTLRCDPISSHATLYWYQQALGQGPEFLTYFNYEAQPDKSGLPSDRFSAERPEGSISTLTIQRTEQRDSAMYRCASSPAVASYNEQFFGPGTRLTVL.

This clonotype has just a few counts. J is TRBJ1-1 and V is TRBV5-1, with a weak D call TRBD1 (6 bases). CDR1 SGHRS and CDR2 YFSETQ come from the germline V gene. The CDR3 sequence is 13 residues long. V gave up 6 bases and J gave up 8 bases, with 17 bases separating them. CDR3 protein: CASNSGVPSEAFF. In nucleotides, the CDR3 is TGCGCCAGCAATTCAGGGGTCCCGAGCGAAGCTTTCTTT.

Many counts were recorded for this clonotype. The V call is TRBV27, the J call TRBJ1-1, with D hard to call. The germline gives CDR1 MNHEY, CDR2 SMNVEV (reference sequence). The CDR3 covers 11 residues. The V end was cut by 8 bases, the J end by 6 bases, with 10 bases between. Here the CDR3 DNA reads TGTGCCAGCGGCGCGTCCGCTGAAGCTTTCTTT. Translating gives CASGASAEAFF.

This sequence joins TRBV20-1 and TRBJ2-3, with 9 bases aligning to TRBD2. V was pared by 5 bases and J by 3 bases, with 6 bases of the junction left unmatched. The V gene's germline CDR1 is DFQATT and CDR2 SNEGSKA (reference sequence). The CDR3 covers 14 residues. CDR3 DNA: TGCAGTGCTCCTAGAGCGGGGGGAACAGATACGCAGTATTTT. Translating it yields CSAPRAGGTDTQYF.

This clonotype turned up a few times. The gene calls are TRBV12-3 or TRBV12-4 and TRBJ2-3; 10 bases are shared with TRBD1. The CDR3 consists of 17 residues. V trimming: 5 bases; J trimming: 5 bases; junction bases outside the gene matches: 13. The CDR3 DNA follows: TGTGCCAGCAGTCCATCTGGGACAGGGGTTTTCCGAGATACGCAGTATTTT. Translation gives CASSPSGTGVFRDTQYF.

This clonotype came up a few times. V gene TRBV24-1 combines with J gene TRBJ2-1; 8 bases agree with TRBD1. The V gene's germline CDR1 is KGHDR and CDR2 SFDVKD. The CDR3 has 16 residues. The trim removed 1 base at V and 7 bases at J, leaving 8 bases unmatched. The chain's CDR3 is CATSDLVRGQGNEQFF. CDR3 in DNA: TGTGCCACCAGTGATTTAGTCAGGGGGCAAGGAAATGAGCAGTTCTTC.